This T cell receptor beta chain originates from a study of blood T cell repertoires in COVID-19. Whole-study context: PBMCs, B-cell-depleted T cells, or T cells provided the cDNA or gDNA that made up the material.

Generated by immunoSEQ multiplex PCR, the TCRdb table keeps only in-frame clones and is missing some. The sample lists around 100,000 clones, about 80% occurring once. Trimming shortened V by 4 bases and J by 0 bases, and 8 bases separated the two germline ends. Per the germline V gene, CDR1 is SGHKS and CDR2 is YYEKEE (reference sequence). The CDR3 has 14 residues. Sequencing input: peripheral blood. The chain joins TRBV5-5 to TRBJ1-5; D is undetermined. This TCR derives from a woman aged 70-85 years with acute or convalescent COVID-19. The CDR3, as DNA: TGTGCCAGCAGCGCAGATTATAGCAATCAGCCCCAGCATTTT. It specifies CASSADYSNQPQHF.